Presented here are 3 T cell receptor beta chains from one specimen sequenced in a study of T-cell reconstitution after alpha-beta-depleted transplantation in children. For TCRbeta, the library was prepared with unique molecular identifiers. TCRdb passed the PCR reads through MiXCR, listing each CDR3 protein once. The table includes about 980,000 distinct CDR3 sequences, about 26% detected once. The sequences come from PBMCs, mostly from graft donor cells, collected 360 days after TCRalphabeta/CD19-depleted stem cell transplant. These receptors were obtained from a boy younger than two who had a stem cell transplant for SCID, so the T cells may come from the graft donor.

This clonotype was seen more than once but under ten times. The chain couples TRBV7-2 to TRBJ2-3; possibly TRBD2 for D (5 bases). The V end was cut by 2 bases, the J end by 2 bases, with 14 bases between. Germline V gives CDR1 SGHTA, CDR2 FQGNSA. CDR3 length: 16 amino acids. The CDR3 region is CASSLRELGTTDTQYF. CDR3 DNA: TGTGCCAGCAGCTTAAGGGAGTTGGGCACCACAGATACGCAGTATTTT.

This clonotype has more than one count but fewer than ten. The chain employs TRBV6-5 and TRBJ1-1, with D possibly TRBD1 on 5 matching bases. The CDR3 contains 16 residues. Trimming stripped 0 bases from V and 3 bases from J, with 14 bases between. Germline loops: CDR1 MNHEY, CDR2 SVGAGI. CDR3 nucleotides: TGTGCCAGCAGTTACTCGGGATCGGGGGGGTACACTGAAGCTTTCTTT. Its protein is CASSYSGSGGYTEAFF.

J is TRBJ2-5 and V is TRBV7-9; possible D gene TRBD2, 6 bases. The ends were cut back, 5 bases at V and 1 base at J, with 11 bases in the middle. Per the germline V gene, CDR1 is SEHNR and CDR2 is FQNEAQ (reference sequence). This CDR3 region has 14 residues. CDR3 DNA sequence: TGTGCCAGCAGCCCTGCGGGGACCCAAGAGACCCAGTACTTC. It codes for CASSPAGTQETQYF.